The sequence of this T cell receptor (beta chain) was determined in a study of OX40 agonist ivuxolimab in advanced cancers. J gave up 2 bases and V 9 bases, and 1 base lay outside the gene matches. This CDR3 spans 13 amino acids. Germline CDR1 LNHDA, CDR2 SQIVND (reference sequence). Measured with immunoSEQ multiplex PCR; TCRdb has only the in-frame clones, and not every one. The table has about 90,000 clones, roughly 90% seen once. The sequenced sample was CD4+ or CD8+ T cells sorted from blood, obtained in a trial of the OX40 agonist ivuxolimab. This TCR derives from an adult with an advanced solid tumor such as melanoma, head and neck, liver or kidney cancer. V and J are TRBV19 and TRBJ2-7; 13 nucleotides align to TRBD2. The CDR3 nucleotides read TGTGCCAGCGGGACTAGCGGGACCTACGAGCAGTACTTC. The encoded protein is CASGTSGTYEQYF.